The 30 T cell receptor beta chains below all came from one sample that was sequenced in a study of T cell clusters in autoimmune cytopenias. Tens of thousands of genome equivalents of blood DNA were amplified for TRB. TRB was amplified by touch-down multiplex PCR, primer pools A and B combined. No DNA is given; TCRdb re-called the multiplex PCR reads and lists each CDR3 protein once. Here the sample table reports under 11,000 distinct CDR3 sequences. This sample was shared with a second study, whose subject was T cell repertoires in aging, cancer and after chemotherapy.

Sequences were obtained from peripheral blood. These receptors were collected from a human donor in good health.

V is TRBV7-6 and J is TRBJ2-1. CDR1 SGHVS and CDR2 FNYEAQ come from the germline V gene. The CDR3 sequence is 14 residues long. The CDR3 sequence: CASSLGPDGYEQFF.

The chain combines TRBV30 with TRBJ2-1; the D gene TCRdb calls, TRBD2, cannot be checked with no DNA. CDR3 length: 17 amino acids. Germline CDR1 reads GTSNPN; CDR2 reads SVGIG (reference sequence). This chain's CDR3 is CAWSILTGTSGRDEQFF.

This sequence joins TRBV6-5 and TRBJ1-1; checking the TCRdb D call of TRBD1 is not possible without DNA. Germline loops: CDR1 MNHEY, CDR2 SVGAGI. The length of the CDR3 is 15 residues. CDR3 amino acids: CASSAQGLRNTEAFF.

The chain carries TRBV30 and TRBJ2-2; TCRdb names TRBD1, which stays unverified in the absence of DNA. CDR3 length: 13 amino acids. Looked up from germline, CDR1 is GTSNPN and CDR2 is SVGIG (reference sequence). The CDR3 is CAFSGEGGGELFF.

The chain carries TRBV6-5 and TRBJ1-2; TCRdb gives TRBD1 as the D gene, but with no DNA this cannot be confirmed. Germline values: CDR1 MNHEY, CDR2 SVGAGI. CDR3 length equals 13 residues. The CDR3 loop reads CASSVSGGRGYTF.

The rearrangement uses TRBV4-3 and TRBJ2-1; TCRdb selects TRBD2, and the lack of DNA leaves this call unchecked. Germline V gives CDR1 LGHNA, CDR2 YSLEER. The CDR3 extends over 15 amino acids. This chain's CDR3 is CASSQEPGGHGKQFF.

The CDR3 spells CASSTSRTSNEQFF. This sequence joins TRBV6-5 and TRBJ2-1. Per the germline V gene, CDR1 is MNHEY and CDR2 is SVGAGI. This CDR3 region has 14 residues.

The chain is built from TRBV19 and TRBJ2-7; absent DNA, TCRdb's TRBD1 call cannot be checked. This CDR3 comprises 14 residues. Germline CDR1 and CDR2: LNHDA and SQIVND (reference sequence). The CDR3 sequence: CASSPRGSNYEQYF.

This chain connects TRBV28 to TRBJ1-5. Germline values: CDR1 MDHEN, CDR2 SYDVKM. The CDR3 loop spans 14 amino acids. CDR3 loop: CASATLGSRRPQHF.

V gene TRBV7-6 combines with J gene TRBJ2-5; TCRdb names TRBD2, which stays unverified in the absence of DNA. The CDR3 spans 15 residues. Germline V CDR1 and CDR2: SGHVS, FNYEAQ. CDR3 in amino acids: CASSSWTSGSETQYF.

The chain recombines TRBV7-9 with TRBJ2-2. This CDR3 contains 13 residues. Germline CDR1 reads SEHNR; CDR2 reads FQNEAQ (reference sequence). This CDR3 reads CASSLANSGELFF.

The J gene is TRBJ1-5, the V gene TRBV27. From germline, CDR1 is MNHEY and CDR2 SMNVEV (reference sequence). The CDR3 runs 14 residues. Here the CDR3 reads CASSLAKRVQPQHF.

This clonotype registers medium-sized (0.01 to 0.1%) by frequency. The rearrangement links TRBV19 to TRBJ1-6; TCRdb selects TRBD1, and the lack of DNA leaves this call unchecked. Germline V gives CDR1 LNHDA, CDR2 SQIVND (reference sequence). The CDR3 length is 15 residues. The CDR3: CASSISGQGDSPLHF.

The CDR3 spells CSAQLPGTTEAFF. The chain uses TRBV29-1 and TRBJ1-1. The germline V gene encodes CDR1 SQVTM and CDR2 ANQGSEA. The CDR3 has 13 residues.

The V gene is TRBV6-1, the J gene TRBJ1-1; as DNA is missing, the TRBD1 call by TCRdb cannot be tested. CDR3 size: 13 residues. Germline CDR1 reads MNHNS; CDR2 reads SASEGT. The CDR3: CASSPIQGAEAFF.

The V gene is TRBV5-6, the J gene TRBJ2-3; TCRdb outputs TRBD1, but without DNA this stays unchecked. Germline V gene sequence: CDR1 SGHDT, CDR2 YYEEEE. The CDR3 loop spans 14 amino acids. CDR3 loop: CASSFRVTTDTQYF.

V gene TRBV12-3 or TRBV12-4 combines with J gene TRBJ1-3; as DNA is missing, the TRBD1 call by TCRdb cannot be tested. The CDR3 sequence is 14 residues long. CDR3 residues: CASSLRGSGNTIYF.

V and J are TRBV5-1 and TRBJ1-5; no DNA is available, so the TRBD1 call from TCRdb remains unchecked. From germline, CDR1 is SGHRS and CDR2 YFSETQ. CDR3 length: 21 amino acids. CDR3 sequence: CARTNPGRLQGFRSSNQPQHF. Full variable domain (remainder filled in from reference TRBV5-1 and TRBJ1-5): KAGVTQTPRYLIKTRGQQVTLSCSPISGHRSVSWYQQTPGQGLQFLFEYFSETQRNKGNFPGRFSGRQFSNSRSEMNVSTLELGDSALYLCARTNPGRLQGFRSSNQPQHFGDGTRLSIL.

Measured by frequency, this clonotype is medium-sized. V gene TRBV29-1 combines with J gene TRBJ2-7; the D call of TRBD1 rests on TCRdb alone, since no DNA is present to check it. Looked up from germline, CDR1 is SQVTM and CDR2 is ANQGSEA. The length of the CDR3 is 15 residues. The CDR3: CSVHGGQGGSYEQYF.

The gene calls are TRBV27 and TRBJ1-2; checking the TCRdb D call of TRBD1 is not possible without DNA. The CDR3 loop spans 14 amino acids. The germline CDR1 and CDR2 sequences are MNHEY and SMNVEV (reference sequence). The CDR3 is CASSLQPGQVGYTF.

Its frequency marks this clonotype as medium-sized. The J gene is TRBJ2-3, the V gene TRBV29-1; TCRdb's assignment of TRBD1 cannot be checked, as there is no DNA. The CDR3 is made up of 17 amino acids. The germline V gene has CDR1 SQVTM and CDR2 ANQGSEA. This chain's CDR3 is CSVIPPRRRGSTDTQYF.

The genes are TRBV27 and TRBJ1-6; TCRdb's assignment of TRBD1 cannot be checked, as there is no DNA. CDR1 MNHEY and CDR2 SMNVEV come from the germline V gene (reference sequence). CDR3 length equals 14 residues. This CDR3 reads CASSPDQRLSPLHF.

The chain links TRBV20-1 to TRBJ2-5. The CDR3 consists of 15 residues. Germline CDR1 DFQATT, CDR2 SNEGSKA (reference sequence). The chain's CDR3 is CSARVASSIQETQYF.

Judged by frequency, this clonotype is medium-sized (0.01 to 0.1%). V and J are TRBV6-5 and TRBJ1-1. Germline V gives CDR1 MNHEY, CDR2 SVGAGI. The CDR3 consists of 14 residues. The CDR3 here is CASSYSLVGTEAFF.

The chain is built from TRBV27 and TRBJ1-1. Germline CDR1 is MNHEY and CDR2 is SMNVEV (reference sequence). The length of the CDR3 is 14 residues. The CDR3 sequence: CASSLKGLNTEAFF.

This sequence joins TRBV5-6 and TRBJ1-1; TCRdb's D call, TRBD1, is unchecked because there is no DNA. Germline V CDR1 and CDR2: SGHDT, YYEEEE. This CDR3 contains 11 residues. The CDR3 here is CASSLRGTAFF.

J is TRBJ1-2 and V is TRBV6-2 or TRBV6-3. The CDR3 is 12 residues long. Germline lookup yields CDR1 MNHEY and CDR2 SVGEGT. CDR3: CASSRENYGYTF.

The chain is built from TRBV5-4 and TRBJ1-2; TCRdb outputs TRBD1, but without DNA this stays unchecked. Germline CDR1 is SGHNT and CDR2 is YYREEE (reference sequence). The CDR3 is made up of 16 amino acids. This chain's CDR3 is CASSLIGSRGRGGYTF.

V and J are TRBV19 and TRBJ1-1. The CDR3 is 17 amino acids. The germline V gene encodes CDR1 LNHDA and CDR2 SQIVND (reference sequence). The chain's CDR3 is CASRRGNPGLQNTEAFF.

The chain links TRBV18 to TRBJ1-1; TCRdb picks TRBD1, but there is no DNA to check that call. The germline V gene has CDR1 KGHSH and CDR2 LQKENI. The CDR3 length is 13 residues. The CDR3 loop reads CATQGQMNTEAFF.